These 4 T cell receptor beta chains were all obtained from the same sample, sequenced in a study of cytomegalovirus exposure and HLA in healthy donors. Primers: 60 Vbeta forward and 13 Jbeta reverse. This table comes from immunoSEQ multiplex PCR, and its TCRdb copy is limited to in-frame clones, with some not included. The sample contains approximately 180,000 clones, 75% of which appear only once. The sequencing sample was made of PBMCs. All receptors derive from a male donor in good health and CMV-seronegative.

This clone has only a few counts. V usage is TRBV11-3 and J usage is TRBJ2-3; unclear D gene. Trimming left V 2 bases short and J 3 bases short, with 6 bases between. Germline CDR1 and CDR2: SGHNT and YENEEA. The CDR3 has 13 amino acids. The CDR3 DNA reads as TGTGCCAGCAGCTTATCCCGGACAGATACGCAGTATTTT. Translated: CASSLSRTDTQYF.

A remark on this clone: The identical CDR3 is also encoded by other nucleotide sequences in the sample. This chain uses TRBV30 with TRBJ1-2; D gene unclear. The V gene's germline CDR1 is GTSNPN and CDR2 SVGIG (reference sequence). The CDR3 is 12 amino acids. V was pared by 1 base and J by 8 bases, with 11 bases between. CDR3 sequence: CAWSEEAGGYTF. The CDR3 DNA follows: TGTGCCTGGAGTGAGGAGGCCGGCGGCTACACCTTC. Drawing the rest from reference TRBV30 and TRBJ1-2, the complete variable domain is SQTIHQWPATLVQPVGSPLSLECTVEGTSNPNLYWYRQAAGRGLQLLFYSVGIGQISSEVPQNLSASRPQDRQFILSSKKLLLSDSGFYLCAWSEEAGGYTFGSGTRLTVV.

This chain joins TRBV18 and TRBJ1-4, with D tentatively TRBD1 (5 bases). V was cut by 1 base and J by 1 base, with 7 bases left in between. The germline V gene has CDR1 KGHSH and CDR2 LQKENI. The CDR3 length is 15 residues. The CDR3 region is CASSPRQGTNEKLFF. CDR3 DNA: TGTGCCAGCTCACCACGTCAGGGAACTAATGAAAAACTGTTTTTT.

Details on this clone: In the same sample, other DNA sequences code for this CDR3. This rearrangement joins TRBV4-2 to TRBJ2-3, with 15 bases fitting TRBD2. With V trimmed by 5 bases and J by 1 base, 7 bases remained unmatched. The CDR3 is 18 residues long. The V gene's germline CDR1 is LGHNA and CDR2 YNFKEQ. CDR3 sequence reads: CASSLGLAGGPGTDTQYF. The CDR3 DNA follows: TGTGCCAGCAGCTTAGGACTAGCGGGAGGGCCCGGCACAGATACGCAGTATTTT.